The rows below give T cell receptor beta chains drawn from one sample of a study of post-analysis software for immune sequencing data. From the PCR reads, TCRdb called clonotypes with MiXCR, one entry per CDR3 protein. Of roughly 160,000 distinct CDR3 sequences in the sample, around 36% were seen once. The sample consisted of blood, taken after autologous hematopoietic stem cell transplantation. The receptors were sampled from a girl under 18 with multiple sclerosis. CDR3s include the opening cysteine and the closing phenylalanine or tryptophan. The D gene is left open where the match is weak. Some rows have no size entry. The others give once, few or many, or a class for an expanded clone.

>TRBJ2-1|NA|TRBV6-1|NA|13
TGTGCCAGCAGTGAAGTTGGCTGGGCAAAGCAGTTCTTC
CASSEVGWAKQFF
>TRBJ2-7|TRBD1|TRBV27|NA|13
TGTGCCAGCAGACGGACAGGTTACTACGAGCAGTACTTC
CASRRTGYYEQYF
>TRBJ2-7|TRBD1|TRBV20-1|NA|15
TGCAGTGCTAGAGATAGCGGGACAGGGGACTACGAGCAGTACTTC
CSARDSGTGDYEQYF
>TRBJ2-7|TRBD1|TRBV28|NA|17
TGTGCCAGCAGTTATCCCTCCCGACAGGGTCCCGACTACGAGCAGTACTTC
CASSYPSRQGPDYEQYF
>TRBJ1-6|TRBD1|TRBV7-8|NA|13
TGTGCCAGCAGCCTACAGGGGGCTTCACCCCTCCACTTT
CASSLQGASPLHF
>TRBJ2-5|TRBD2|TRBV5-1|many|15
TGCGCCAGCAGCCCGGGGGGTAACAGCCAGGAGACCCAGTACTTC
CASSPGGNSQETQYF
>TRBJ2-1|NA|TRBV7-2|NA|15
TGTGCCAGCAGCCTGCAGGGAATCCCTTACAATGAGCAGTTCTTC
CASSLQGIPYNEQFF
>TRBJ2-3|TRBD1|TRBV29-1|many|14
TGCAGCGTTGAATGGGACAGAGGCCCAGATACGCAGTATTTT
CSVEWDRGPDTQYF
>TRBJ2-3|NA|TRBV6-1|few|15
TGTGCCAGCAGTGGGAGGCAGGGAGTTACAGATACGCAGTATTTT
CASSGRQGVTDTQYF
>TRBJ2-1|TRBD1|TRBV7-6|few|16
TGTGCCAGCAGCCCCGATCCGGGACAGGGACTCAATGAGCAGTTCTTC
CASSPDPGQGLNEQFF
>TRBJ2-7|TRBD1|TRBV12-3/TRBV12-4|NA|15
TGTGCCAGCAGGCAGGGACAGGGCTTCTCCTACGAGCAGTACTTC
CASRQGQGFSYEQYF
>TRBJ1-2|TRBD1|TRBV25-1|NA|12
TGTGCCAGCAGAGACAGGGCCTACTGCTACACCTTC
CASRDRAYCYTF
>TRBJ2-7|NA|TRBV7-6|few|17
TGTGCCAGCAGCTTAGCAGGATTCGGGGGCCGACCCTACGAGCAGTACTTC
CASSLAGFGGRPYEQYF
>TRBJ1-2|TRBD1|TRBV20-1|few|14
TGCAGTGCTAGAAGACAGGGGGCGATGGATGGCTACACCTTC
CSARRQGAMDGYTF
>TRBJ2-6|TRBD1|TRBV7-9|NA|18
TGTGCCAGCAGCTTGCAGGGACAGGGAGGGCGTGGGGCCAACGTCCTGACTTTC
CASSLQGQGGRGANVLTF
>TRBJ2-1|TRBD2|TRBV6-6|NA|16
TGTGCCAGCAGTTACTCTCGGCTAGCGGCCTCCAATGAGCAGTTCTTC
CASSYSRLAASNEQFF
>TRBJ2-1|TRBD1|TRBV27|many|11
TGTGCCACCCAAGACAGGGACGAGCAGTTCTTC
CATQDRDEQFF
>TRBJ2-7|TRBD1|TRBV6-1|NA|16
TGTGCCAGCAGGTCGGGGACAGGGGGCCAGCCCTACGAGCAGTACTTC
CASRSGTGGQPYEQYF
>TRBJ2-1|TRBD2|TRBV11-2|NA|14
TGTGCCAGCAGCTATACTAGCGGGGGATATGAGCAGTTCTTC
CASSYTSGGYEQFF
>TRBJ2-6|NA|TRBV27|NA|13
TGTGCCGGCAGTTTACCGGGGGCCAACGTCCTGACTTTC
CAGSLPGANVLTF
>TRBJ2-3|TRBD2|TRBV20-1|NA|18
TGCAGTGCGGGGGGACTAGCGGGAGAAGGGGTGGACACAGATACGCAGTATTTT
CSAGGLAGEGVDTDTQYF
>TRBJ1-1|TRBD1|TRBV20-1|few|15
TGCAGTGGGATCCGTCGAGGCTACAGGGGATCATCAGCTTTCTTT
CSGIRRGYRGSSAFF
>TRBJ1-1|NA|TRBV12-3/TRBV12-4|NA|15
TGTGCCAGCAGTGCTAGGGGGAAGGGGTACACTGAAGCTTTCTTT
CASSARGKGYTEAFF
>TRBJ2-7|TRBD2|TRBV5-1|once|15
TGCGCCAGCAGCCAAGCGAGCGGGGGGACCTACGAGCAGTACTTC
CASSQASGGTYEQYF
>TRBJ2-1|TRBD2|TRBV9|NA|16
TGTGCCAGCAGCCCGGGGACTAGCGGGAGCTTGAATGAGCAGTTCTTC
CASSPGTSGSLNEQFF
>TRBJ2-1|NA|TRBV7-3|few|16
TGTGCCAGCAGCCCGCATGCGGGGAGCTCCTACAATGAGCAGTTCTTC
CASSPHAGSSYNEQFF
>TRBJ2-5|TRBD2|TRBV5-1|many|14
TGCGCCAGCAGCTTGACTAGCGGGAGAGAGACCCAGTACTTC
CASSLTSGRETQYF
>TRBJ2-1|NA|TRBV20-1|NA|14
TGCAGTGCTACAGGGGCTAGCGGAAACAATGAGCAGTTCTTC
CSATGASGNNEQFF
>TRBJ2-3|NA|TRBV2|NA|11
TGTGCCAGCAGAGAGGACTTGACGCAGTATTTT
CASREDLTQYF
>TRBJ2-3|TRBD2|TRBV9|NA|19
TGTGCCAGCAGCGTATCCCCCCGACTAGCGGGTACTAGCACAGATACGCAGTATTTT
CASSVSPRLAGTSTDTQYF
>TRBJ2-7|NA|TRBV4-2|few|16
TGTGCCAGCAGCCAAGATCGACTTGAGCGGTCCTACGAGCAGTACTTC
CASSQDRLERSYEQYF
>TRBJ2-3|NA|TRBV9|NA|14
TGTGCCAGCAGCGCAGCGAGGAGCACAGATACGCAGTATTTT
CASSAARSTDTQYF
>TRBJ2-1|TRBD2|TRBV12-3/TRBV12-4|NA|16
TGTGCCAGCACCCCTCAGGGACTAGCGGCACACAATGAGCAGTTCTTC
CASTPQGLAAHNEQFF
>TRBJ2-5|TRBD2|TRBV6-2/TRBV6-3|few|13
TGTGCCAGCGCGCTAGCGGGGGAAGAGACCCAGTACTTC
CASALAGEETQYF
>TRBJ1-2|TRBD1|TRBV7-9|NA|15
TGTGCCAGCAGTTCAGGGGACAGTCGAAACTATGGCTACACCTTC
CASSSGDSRNYGYTF
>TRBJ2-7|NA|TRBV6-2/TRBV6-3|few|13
TGTGCCAGCAGTTGGGTAGCGGTCGATGAGCAGTACTTC
CASSWVAVDEQYF
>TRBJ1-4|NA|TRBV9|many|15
TGTGCCAGCAGTAGAACCCGGGGGGCCGGTGAAAAACTGTTTTTT
CASSRTRGAGEKLFF
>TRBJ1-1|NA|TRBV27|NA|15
TGTGCCAGCAGTCCCCGCGGGTATATGAACACTGAAGCTTTCTTT
CASSPRGYMNTEAFF
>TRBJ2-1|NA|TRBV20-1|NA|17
TGCAGTGCTATCGGTGGGGGAGGCTTTGGAGGTTACAATGAGCAGTTCTTC
CSAIGGGGFGGYNEQFF
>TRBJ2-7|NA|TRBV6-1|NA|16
TGTGCCAGCAGTGACTACGGGGGTGTAAAGTCCTACGAGCAGTACTTC
CASSDYGGVKSYEQYF
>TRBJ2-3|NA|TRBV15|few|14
TGTGCCACCAGCAGGGACCAGCGGCCAGATACGCAGTATTTT
CATSRDQRPDTQYF
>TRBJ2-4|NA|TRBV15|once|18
TGTGCCACCAGCAGAGAAGGGCCATCAGCCCTAGCCAAAAACATTCAGTACTTC
CATSREGPSALAKNIQYF
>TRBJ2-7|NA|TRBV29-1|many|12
TGCAGCGTGGCCGAAAGGTCGGTCGAGCAGTACTTC
CSVAERSVEQYF
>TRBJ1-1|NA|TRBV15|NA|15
TGTGCCACCAGCAGCCGCCCCCGCCCGGACACTGAAGCTTTCTTT
CATSSRPRPDTEAFF
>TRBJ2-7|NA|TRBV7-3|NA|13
TGTGCCAGCAGCTTAACGAAGTTCAACGAGCAGTACTTC
CASSLTKFNEQYF
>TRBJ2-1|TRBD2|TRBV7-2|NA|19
TGTGCCAGCAGCTTAGCGTTACTAGCGGGAGTTCCCCCCTACAATGAGCAGTTCTTC
CASSLALLAGVPPYNEQFF
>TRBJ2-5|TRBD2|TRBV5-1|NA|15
TGCGCCAGCAGCTTGGGTGGGACTACCGGAGAGACCCAGTACTTC
CASSLGGTTGETQYF
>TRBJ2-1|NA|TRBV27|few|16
TGTGCCAGCAGCGGGCCGCCTCATGAATTGTTCAATGAGCAGTTCTTC
CASSGPPHELFNEQFF
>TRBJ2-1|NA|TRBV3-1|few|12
TGTGCCAGCAGCCCCGGGAACAATGAGCAGTTCTTC
CASSPGNNEQFF
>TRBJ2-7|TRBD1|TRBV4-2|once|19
TGTGCCAGCAGCCAAGATGCCAGGGGGCGGATTAACCTTGCCTACGAGCAGTACTTC
CASSQDARGRINLAYEQYF
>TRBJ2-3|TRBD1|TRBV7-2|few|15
TGTGCCAGCAGCCGTCGACAGGGAAACACAGATACGCAGTATTTT
CASSRRQGNTDTQYF
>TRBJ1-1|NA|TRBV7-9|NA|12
TGTGCCAGCAGCCCAACACGGGCTGAAGCTTTCTTT
CASSPTRAEAFF
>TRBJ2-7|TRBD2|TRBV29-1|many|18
TGCAGCGTTAGTCCAGGGCGAAGCGGGAGGGCCCACTCCTACGAGCAGTACTTC
CSVSPGRSGRAHSYEQYF
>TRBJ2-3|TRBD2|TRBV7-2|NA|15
TGTGCCAGCAGCTCGGGACTAGCGAGAACAGATACGCAGTATTTT
CASSSGLARTDTQYF
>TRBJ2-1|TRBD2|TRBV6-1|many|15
TGTGCCAGCAGTGAAACAGCGGGAGCGTTTAATGAGCAGTTCTTC
CASSETAGAFNEQFF